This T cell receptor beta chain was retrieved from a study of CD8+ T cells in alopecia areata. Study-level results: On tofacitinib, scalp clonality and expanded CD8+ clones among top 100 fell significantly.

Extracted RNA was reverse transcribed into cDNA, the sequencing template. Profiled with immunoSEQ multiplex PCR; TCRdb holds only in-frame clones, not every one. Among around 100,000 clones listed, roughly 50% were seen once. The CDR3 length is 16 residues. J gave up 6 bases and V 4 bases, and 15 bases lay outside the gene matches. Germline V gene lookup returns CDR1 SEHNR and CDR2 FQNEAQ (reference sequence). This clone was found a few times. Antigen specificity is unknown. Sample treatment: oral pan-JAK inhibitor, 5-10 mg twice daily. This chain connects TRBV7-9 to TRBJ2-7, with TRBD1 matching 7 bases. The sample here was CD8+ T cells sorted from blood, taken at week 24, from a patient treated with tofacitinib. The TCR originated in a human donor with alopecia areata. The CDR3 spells CASSSNRLDRAAEQYF. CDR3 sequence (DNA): TGTGCCAGCAGCTCAAACCGTCTAGACAGGGCCGCCGAGCAGTACTTC.